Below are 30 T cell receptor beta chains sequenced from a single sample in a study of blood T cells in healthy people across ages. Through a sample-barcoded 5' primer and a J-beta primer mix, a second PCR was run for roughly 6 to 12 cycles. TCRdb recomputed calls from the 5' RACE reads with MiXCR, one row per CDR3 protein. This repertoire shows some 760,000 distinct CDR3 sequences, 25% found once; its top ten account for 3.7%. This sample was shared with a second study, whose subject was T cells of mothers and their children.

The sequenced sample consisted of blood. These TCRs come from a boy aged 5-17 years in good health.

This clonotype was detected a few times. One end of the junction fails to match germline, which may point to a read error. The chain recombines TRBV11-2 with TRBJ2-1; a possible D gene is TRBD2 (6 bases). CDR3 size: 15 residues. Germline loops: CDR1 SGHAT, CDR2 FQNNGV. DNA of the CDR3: TGTGCCAGCAGCTCCTCGACTAGTTTAACAGAGACCCGGTACTTC. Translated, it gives CASSSSTSLTETRYF.

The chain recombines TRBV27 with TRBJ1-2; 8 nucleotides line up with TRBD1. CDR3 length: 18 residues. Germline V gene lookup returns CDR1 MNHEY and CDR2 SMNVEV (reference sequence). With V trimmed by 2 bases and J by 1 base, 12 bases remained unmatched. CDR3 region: CASSLGMGRGLSNYGYTF. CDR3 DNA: TGTGCCAGCAGTTTAGGGATGGGCAGGGGGCTTAGTAACTATGGCTACACCTTC.

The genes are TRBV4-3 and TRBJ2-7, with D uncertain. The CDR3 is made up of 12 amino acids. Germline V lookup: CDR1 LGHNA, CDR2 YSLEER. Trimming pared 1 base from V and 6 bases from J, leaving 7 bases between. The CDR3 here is CASSQGRVEQYF. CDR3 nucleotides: TGCGCCAGCAGCCAAGGAAGGGTCGAGCAGTACTTC.

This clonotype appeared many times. The CDR3 protein is CASSLGWGTEAFF. DNA of the CDR3: TGTGCCAGCAGCTTAGGGTGGGGCACTGAAGCTTTCTTT. This chain connects TRBV11-2 to TRBJ1-1; D is unresolved. The CDR3 extends over 13 amino acids. Germline values: CDR1 SGHAT, CDR2 FQNNGV. Trimming removed 1 base from V and 4 bases from J, with 7 bases in between.

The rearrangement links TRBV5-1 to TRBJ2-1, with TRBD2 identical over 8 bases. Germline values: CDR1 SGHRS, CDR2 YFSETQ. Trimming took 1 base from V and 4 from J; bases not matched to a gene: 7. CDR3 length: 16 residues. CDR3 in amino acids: CASSLRSGREYNEQFF. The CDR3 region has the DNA TGCGCCAGCAGCTTGCGAAGCGGGAGAGAATACAATGAGCAGTTCTTC.

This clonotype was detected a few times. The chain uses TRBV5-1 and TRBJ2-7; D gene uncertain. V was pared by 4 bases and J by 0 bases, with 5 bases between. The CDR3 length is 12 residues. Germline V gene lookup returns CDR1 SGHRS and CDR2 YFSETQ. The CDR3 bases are TGCGCCAGCAGCGACCCCTCCTACGAGCAGTACTTC. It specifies CASSDPSYEQYF.

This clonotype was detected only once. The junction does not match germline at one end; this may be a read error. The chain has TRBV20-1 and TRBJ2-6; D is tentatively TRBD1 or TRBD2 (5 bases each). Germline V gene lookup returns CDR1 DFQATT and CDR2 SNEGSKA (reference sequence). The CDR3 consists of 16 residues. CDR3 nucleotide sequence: TGCAGTGCTAGAGTAGTTCGGGGCTCTGGGGCCAACGTCCTGACCTTC. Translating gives CSARVVRGSGANVLTF.

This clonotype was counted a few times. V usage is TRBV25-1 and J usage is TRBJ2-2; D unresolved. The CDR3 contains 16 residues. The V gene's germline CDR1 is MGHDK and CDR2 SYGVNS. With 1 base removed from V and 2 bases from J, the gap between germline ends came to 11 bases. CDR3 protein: CASSESGSPNTGELFF. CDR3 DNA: TGTGCCAGCAGTGAATCAGGTAGCCCCAACACCGGGGAGCTGTTTTTT.

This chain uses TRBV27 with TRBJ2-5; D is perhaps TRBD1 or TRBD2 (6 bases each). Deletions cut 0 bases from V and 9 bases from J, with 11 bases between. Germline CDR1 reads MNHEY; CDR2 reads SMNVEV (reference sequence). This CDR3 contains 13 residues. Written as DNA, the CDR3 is TGTGCCAGCAGTTTATCGATGGGGGGCGCCCAGTACTTC. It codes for CASSLSMGGAQYF.

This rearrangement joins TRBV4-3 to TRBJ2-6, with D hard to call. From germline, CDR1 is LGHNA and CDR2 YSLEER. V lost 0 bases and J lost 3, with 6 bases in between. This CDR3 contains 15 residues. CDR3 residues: CASSQDRNGANVLTF. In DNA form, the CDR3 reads TGCGCCAGCAGCCAAGACCGGAATGGGGCCAACGTCCTGACTTTC.

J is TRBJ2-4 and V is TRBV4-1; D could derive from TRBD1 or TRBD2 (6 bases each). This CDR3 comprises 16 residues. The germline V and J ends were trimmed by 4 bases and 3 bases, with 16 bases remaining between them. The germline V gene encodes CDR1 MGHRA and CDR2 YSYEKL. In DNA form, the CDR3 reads TGCGCCAGCAGCCGATTAGCCGGAGGGGGCAAAAACATTCAGTACTTC. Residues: CASSRLAGGGKNIQYF.

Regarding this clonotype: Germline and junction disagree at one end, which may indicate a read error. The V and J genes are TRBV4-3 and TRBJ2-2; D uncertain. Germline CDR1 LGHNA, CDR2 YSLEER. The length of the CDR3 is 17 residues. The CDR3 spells CASSRDRFPDFTWELFF. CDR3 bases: TGCGCCAGCAGCCGAGATAGGTTTCCAGATTTCACCTGGGAGCTGTTTTTT.

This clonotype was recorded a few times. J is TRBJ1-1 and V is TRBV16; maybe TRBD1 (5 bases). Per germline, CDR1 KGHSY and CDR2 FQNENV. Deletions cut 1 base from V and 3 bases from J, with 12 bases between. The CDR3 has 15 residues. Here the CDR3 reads CASSQLMAGHTEAFF. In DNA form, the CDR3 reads TGTGCCAGCAGCCAATTAATGGCAGGGCACACTGAAGCTTTCTTT.

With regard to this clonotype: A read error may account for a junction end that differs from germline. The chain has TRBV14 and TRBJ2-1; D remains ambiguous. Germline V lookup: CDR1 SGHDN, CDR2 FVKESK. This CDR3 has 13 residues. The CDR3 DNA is TGTGCCAGCAGCCGAGAGGTTTACAATGAGCAGTCCTTC. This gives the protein CASSREVYNEQSF.

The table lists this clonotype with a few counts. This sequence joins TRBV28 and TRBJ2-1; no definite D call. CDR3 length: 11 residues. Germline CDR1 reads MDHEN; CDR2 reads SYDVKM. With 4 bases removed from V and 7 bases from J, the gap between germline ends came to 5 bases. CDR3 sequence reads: CASSSKNEQFF. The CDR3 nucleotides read TGTGCCAGCAGTTCCAAGAATGAGCAGTTCTTC.

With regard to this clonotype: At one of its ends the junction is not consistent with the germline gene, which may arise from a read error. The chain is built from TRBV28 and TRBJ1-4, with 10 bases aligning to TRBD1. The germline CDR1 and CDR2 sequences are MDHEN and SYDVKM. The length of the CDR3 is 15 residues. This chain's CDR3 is CASSLGGTGDEKPFF. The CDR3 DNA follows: TGTGCCAGCAGTTTAGGAGGGACAGGGGATGAAAAACCGTTTTTT.

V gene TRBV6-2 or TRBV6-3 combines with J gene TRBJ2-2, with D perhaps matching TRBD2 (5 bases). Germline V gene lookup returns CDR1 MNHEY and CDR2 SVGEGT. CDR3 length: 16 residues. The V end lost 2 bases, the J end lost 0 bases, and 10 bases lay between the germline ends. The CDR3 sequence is CASSYVLAANTGELFF. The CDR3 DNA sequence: TGTGCCAGCAGTTACGTCCTAGCAGCGAACACCGGGGAGCTGTTTTTT.

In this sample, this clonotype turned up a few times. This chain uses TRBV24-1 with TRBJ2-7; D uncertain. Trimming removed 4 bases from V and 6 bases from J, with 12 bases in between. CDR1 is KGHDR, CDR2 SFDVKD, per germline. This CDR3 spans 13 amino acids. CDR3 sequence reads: CATSDPLRGEQYF. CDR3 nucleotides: TGTGCCACCAGTGACCCCCTACGTGGCGAGCAGTACTTC.

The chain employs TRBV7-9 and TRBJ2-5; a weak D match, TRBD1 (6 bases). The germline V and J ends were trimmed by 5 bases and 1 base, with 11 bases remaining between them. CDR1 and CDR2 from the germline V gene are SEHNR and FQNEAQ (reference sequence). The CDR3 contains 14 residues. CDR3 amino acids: CASSTDRRQETQYF. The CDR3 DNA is TGTGCCAGCAGCACCGACAGGCGCCAAGAGACCCAGTACTTC. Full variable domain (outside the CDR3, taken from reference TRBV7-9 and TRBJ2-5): DTGVSQNPRHKITKRGQNVTFRCDPISEHNRLYWYRQTLGQGPEFLTYFQNEAQLEKSRLLSDRFSAERPKGSFSTLEIQRTEQGDSAMYLCASSTDRRQETQYFGPGTRLLVL.

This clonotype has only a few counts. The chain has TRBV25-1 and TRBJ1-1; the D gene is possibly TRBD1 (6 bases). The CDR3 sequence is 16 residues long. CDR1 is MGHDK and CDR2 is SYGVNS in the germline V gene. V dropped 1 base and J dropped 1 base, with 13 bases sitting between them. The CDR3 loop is CASSEFSGVGNTEAFF. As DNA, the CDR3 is TGTGCCAGCAGTGAATTTTCAGGGGTCGGGAACACTGAAGCTTTCTTT.

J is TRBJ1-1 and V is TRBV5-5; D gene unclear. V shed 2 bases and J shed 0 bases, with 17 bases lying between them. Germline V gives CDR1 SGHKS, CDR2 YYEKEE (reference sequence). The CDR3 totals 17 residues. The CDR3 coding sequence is TGTGCCAGCAGCTTACGCGGGAGCGACACGCTGAACACTGAAGCTTTCTTT. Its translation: CASSLRGSDTLNTEAFF.

The CDR3 region is CASSQGTLSYEQYF. The CDR3 DNA reads TGTGCCAGCAGCCAAGGGACTCTCTCCTACGAGCAGTACTTC. This chain links TRBV3-1 with TRBJ2-5, with D possibly matching TRBD2 (5 bases). Judging by the DNA end, TRBJ2-7 fits better; the J call may be wrong. CDR1 is LGHDT, CDR2 YNNKEL, per germline (reference sequence). CDR3 length: 14 residues.

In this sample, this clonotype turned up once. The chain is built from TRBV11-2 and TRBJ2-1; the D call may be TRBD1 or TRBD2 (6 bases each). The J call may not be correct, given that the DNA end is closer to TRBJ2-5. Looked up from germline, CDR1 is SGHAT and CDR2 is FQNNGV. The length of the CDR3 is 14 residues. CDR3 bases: TGTGCCAGCAGCGATAGCGGAGGGGGGGAGACCCAGTACTTC. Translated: CASSDSGGGETQYF.

Written as DNA, the CDR3 is TGTGCCAGCAGCCACGGGTGGGTGGTTAATGAAAAACTGTTTTTT. Protein: CASSHGWVVNEKLFF. The V gene is TRBV7-2, the J gene TRBJ1-4; D not resolved. CDR1 SGHTA and CDR2 FQGNSA come from the germline V gene. The CDR3 is 15 amino acids. V was shortened by 5 bases and J by 4 bases, with 14 bases between the two germline ends. The full variable domain, its missing parts supplied by reference TRBV7-2 and TRBJ1-4, is GAGVSQSPSNKVTEKGKDVELRCDPISGHTALYWYRQSLGQGLEFLIYFQGNSAPDKSGLPSDRFSAERTGGSVSTLTIQRTQQEDSAVYLCASSHGWVVNEKLFFGSGTQLSVL.

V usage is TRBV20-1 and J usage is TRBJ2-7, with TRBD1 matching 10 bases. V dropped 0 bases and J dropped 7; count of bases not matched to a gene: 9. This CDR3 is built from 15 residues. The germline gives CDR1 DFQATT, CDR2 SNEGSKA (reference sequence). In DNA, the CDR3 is TGCAGTGCTAGAGACGCCGGGACAGGGGTTGAGGAGCAGTACTTC. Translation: CSARDAGTGVEEQYF.

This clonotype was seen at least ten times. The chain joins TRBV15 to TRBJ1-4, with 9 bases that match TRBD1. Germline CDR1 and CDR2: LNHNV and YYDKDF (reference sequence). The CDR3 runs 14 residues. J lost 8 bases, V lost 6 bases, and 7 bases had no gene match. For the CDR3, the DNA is TGTGCCACCAGTCGGGACAGGGTTGGCGAAAAACTGTTTTTT. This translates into CATSRDRVGEKLFF. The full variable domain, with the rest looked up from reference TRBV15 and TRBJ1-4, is DAMVIQNPRYQVTQFGKPVTLSCSQTLNHNVMYWYQQKSSQAPKLLFHYYDKDFNNEADTPDNFQSRRPNTSFCFLDIRSPGLGDTAMYLCATSRDRVGEKLFFGSGTQLSVL.

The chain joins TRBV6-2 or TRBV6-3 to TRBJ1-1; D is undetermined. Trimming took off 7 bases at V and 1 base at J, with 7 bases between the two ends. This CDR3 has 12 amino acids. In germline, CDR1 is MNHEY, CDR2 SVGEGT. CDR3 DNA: TGTGCCAGCACCACGGGGAACACTGAAGCTTTCTTT. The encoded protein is CASTTGNTEAFF.

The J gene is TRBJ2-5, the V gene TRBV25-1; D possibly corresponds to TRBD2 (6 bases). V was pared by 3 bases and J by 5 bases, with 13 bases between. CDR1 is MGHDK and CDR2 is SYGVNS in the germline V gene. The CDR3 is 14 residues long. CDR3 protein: CASSDTLAWETQYF. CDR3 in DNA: TGTGCCAGCAGTGACACACTAGCCTGGGAGACCCAGTACTTC.

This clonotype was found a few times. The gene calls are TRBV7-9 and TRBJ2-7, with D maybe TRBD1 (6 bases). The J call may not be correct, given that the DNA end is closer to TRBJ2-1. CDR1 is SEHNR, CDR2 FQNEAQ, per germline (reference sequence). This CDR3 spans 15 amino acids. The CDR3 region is CASSLKRTGLHEQFF. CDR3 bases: TGTGCCAGCAGCTTAAAACGCACAGGGCTTCATGAGCAGTTCTTC.

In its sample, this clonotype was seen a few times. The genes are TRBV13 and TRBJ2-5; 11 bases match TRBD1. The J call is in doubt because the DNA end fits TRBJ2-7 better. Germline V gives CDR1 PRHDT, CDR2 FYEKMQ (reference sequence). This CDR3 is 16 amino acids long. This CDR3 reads CASSSVMGQGEYEQYF. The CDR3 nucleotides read TGTGCCAGCAGCTCAGTGATGGGACAGGGGGAATACGAGCAGTACTTC.